This T cell receptor (beta chain) was recorded in a study of siplizumab effects on memory and regulatory T cells. Findings of the study overall: Proliferating Tregs' suppressive function in siplizumab cultures went unconfirmed. Memory cells that were CD4+ and unstimulated gave rise to alloreactive sequences, which siplizumab significantly reduced.

Relative to its sample, this clone is medium-sized. Antigen specificity is unknown. Kept together in coculture, the mixed lymphocyte reaction cells spent about 6 days at 37°C. Stimulator PBMCs carried Violet Dye, while responder PBMCs carried CFSE, combined at 1:1. The method was immunoSEQ multiplex PCR; TCRdb's version includes in-frame clones alone and lacks a portion of them. The data show fewer than 11,000 clones, 43% seen once. Germline V CDR1 and CDR2: LNHDA, SQIVND (reference sequence). CDR3 length equals 13 residues. V lost 1 base, J lost 8 bases, and 9 bases lay in between. Sequencing was carried out using CFSE-low (dividing) CD8+ T cells sorted from an allogeneic mixed lymphocyte reaction. This clonotype was sampled from a human donor in good health; the cells came from an allogeneic mixed lymphocyte reaction. The chain uses TRBV19 and TRBJ2-4; D gene uncertain. CDR3 nucleotide sequence: TGTGCCAGTAGTATAGTAAGTGGGGACATTCAGTACTTC. Translated, it gives CASSIVSGDIQYF.